The present T cell receptor beta chain was sequenced within a study of CD8 T cells in ankylosing spondylitis. One entry per CDR3 protein, called by TCRdb with MiXCR from the 5' RACE reads. The sample lists some 100,000 distinct CDR3 sequences, 9% occurring once. Study results and caveats: Enrichment of disease-linked clones was reportedly significant in matched ankylosing spondylitis synovial fluid. Ankylosing spondylitis blood seemed to carry a telltale TCR beta motif made of eight highly homologous variants.

This clonotype showed up many times. Its antigen is not known. Trimming removed 6 bases from V and 5 bases from J; junction bases left unmatched: 4. This CDR3 contains 13 residues. The receptor was derived from a male donor with ankylosing spondylitis. The chain joins TRBV12-3 or TRBV12-4 to TRBJ2-3, with 8 nucleotides matching TRBD2. Sequenced: blood, either unsorted or a sorted T cell fraction (not recorded which). The DNA for the CDR3 is TGTGCCAGCAGCCCACTAGCGGTAGATACGCAGTATTTT. It yields the protein CASSPLAVDTQYF.